The 2 T cell receptor beta chains below were found in one sample sequenced in a study of a mutant IDH1 vaccine in newly diagnosed glioma. The time point is: week 23, last vaccination. What each vaccine dose contained was 300 ug of mutant IDH1 20-mer peptide, accompanied by topical imiquimod. The method was immunoSEQ multiplex PCR; TCRdb's version includes in-frame clones alone and lacks a portion of them. In the table there are approximately 67,000 clones, about 87% of which are singletons. No antigen has been identified for these receptors. The sample was PBMCs, taken from a glioma patient whose treatment included an IDH1 peptide vaccine. The receptors derive from a man aged 18-30 years with glioma.

V usage is TRBV7-9 and J usage is TRBJ2-1; 12 bases map to TRBD2. The CDR3 totals 18 residues. With 5 bases clipped from V and 4 bases from J, the junction kept 12 bases outside the gene matches. Germline-derived CDR1 and CDR2 are SEHNR and FQNEAQ (reference sequence). The CDR3 DNA is TGTGCCAGCAGCGGAGGGTCTAGCGGGGGGGATAAATACAATGAGCAGTTCTTC. Protein: CASSGGSSGGDKYNEQFF.

This clone showed up just a few times. The chain carries TRBV7-2 and TRBJ2-5; D is ambiguous. Trimming removed 2 bases at V and 7 bases at J, with 14 bases between. The CDR3 runs to 14 residues. Per the germline V gene, CDR1 is SGHTA and CDR2 is FQGNSA. The CDR3 sequence is CASSLNSRLGTQYF. The DNA of the CDR3 is TGTGCCAGCAGCTTAAATTCGCGTTTAGGGACCCAGTACTTC.